Reported below is one TCR beta chain. Its matching antigen is unknown. The CDR3 sequence is 15 residues long. The germline CDR1 and CDR2 sequences are SQVTM and ANQGSEA. V was pared by 4 bases and J by 1 base, with 10 bases of the junction left unmatched. The entry originates in a study of type 1 regulatory T cells. Study-level background: T-allo10 is an in vitro-generated, Tr1-enriched CD4 T cell product specific for alloantigen.

Study-wide findings and caveats: Type 1 regulatory T cells had a more restricted TCR repertoire than non-type 1 regulatory T cells.

From the reads, TCRdb called clonotypes with MiXCR, one entry per CDR3 protein. The data show 6,300 or so distinct CDR3 sequences, roughly a third seen once. The receptor was isolated from a human donor in good health. V is TRBV29-1 and J is TRBJ2-7; TRBD1 aligns across 7 bases. The sample taken for sequencing was cultured type 1 regulatory T (Tr1) cells, either the whole culture or a sorted fraction (not recorded which). The CDR3 DNA follows: TGCAGCGTTGCGGGACAGCGACTCAGTTCCTACGAGCAGTACTTC. Protein sequence: CSVAGQRLSSYEQYF.